These 17 T cell receptor beta chains were sequenced from one sample in a study of T cells in Graves' hyperthyroidism and ophthalmopathy (dated by TCRdb to between 2019 and 2020). The receptor library was made with multiplex PCR. The sequencer was an Illumina HiSeq 2000. TCR beta CDR3 regions were amplified from RNA transcripts. For the first round of RT-PCR on the TCR CDR3, the HTBI primer set was used together with the Qiagen OneStep RT-PCR kit. In TCRdb, the public reads were trimmed at Q25 with fastp and aligned with MiXCR, with productive beta chains retained. CDR3 protein duplicates are merged, each entry listing the most common genes and DNA. Across this sample there are around 200,000 distinct CDR3 sequences, with about 16% seen only once. The leading ten clones occupy over 35% of the sample. Material: blood. The receptor source for this set is a man between 35 and 55 years old with Graves' hyperthyroidism.

Many counts were recorded for this clonotype. This chain links TRBV3-1 with TRBJ2-2, with D unresolved. The V gene's germline CDR1 is LGHDT and CDR2 YNNKEL (reference sequence). V was cut by 2 bases and J by 4 bases, with 5 bases left in between. This CDR3 is built from 13 residues. The CDR3 sequence is CASSQFFTGELFF. DNA of the CDR3: TGTGCCAGCAGCCAATTCTTCACCGGGGAGCTGTTTTTT. Supplemented by reference TRBV3-1 and TRBJ2-2, the full variable domain reads DTAVSQTPKYLVTQMGNDKSIKCEQNLGHDTMYWYKQDSKKFLKIMFSYNNKELIINETVPNRFSPKSPDKAHLNLHINSLELGDSAVYFCASSQFFTGELFFGEGSRLTVL.

Ten or more counts support this clonotype. The rearrangement joins TRBV28 to TRBJ1-2; no clear D gene. V was trimmed by 3 bases and J by 2 bases, leaving 7 bases between them. The CDR3 consists of 13 residues. Germline V lookup: CDR1 MDHEN, CDR2 SYDVKM. The CDR3 nucleotides read TGTGCCAGCAGTTTTGGACCCAACTATGGCTACACCTTC. As protein: CASSFGPNYGYTF.

V is TRBV7-9 and J is TRBJ2-5; the match to TRBD2 covers 10 bases. The CDR3 has 11 amino acids. The V and J ends lost 6 bases and 12 bases, in that order; junction bases with no gene match: 4. The germline V gene has CDR1 SEHNR and CDR2 FQNEAQ (reference sequence). The CDR3 nucleotides are TGTGCCAGCAGTACTAGCGGGGTGAAGTACTTC. Residues: CASSTSGVKYF.

The rearrangement joins TRBV10-3 to TRBJ1-2; D unresolved. The V gene lost 2 bases and the J gene lost 2 bases, with 9 bases spanning the gap. CDR1 is ENHRY, CDR2 SYGVKD, per germline. This CDR3 has 14 amino acids. The CDR3 loop is CAISEAGENYGYTF. In DNA form, the CDR3 reads TGTGCCATCAGTGAGGCTGGGGAGAACTATGGCTACACCTTC.

Concerning this clonotype: One end of the junction does not line up with germline, which may come from a read error. The CDR3 sequence is CASTILGGKGSTEASF. The CDR3 DNA sequence: TGTGCCAGCACGATACTTGGGGGGAAGGGGAGCACTGAAGCTTCCTTT. The chain has TRBV7-9 and TRBJ1-1, with D possibly being TRBD1 (5 bases). The CDR3 consists of 16 residues. CDR1 SEHNR and CDR2 FQNEAQ come from the germline V gene (reference sequence).

The chain has TRBV27 and TRBJ1-2; 8 bases map to TRBD1. CDR1 MNHEY and CDR2 SMNVEV come from the germline V gene (reference sequence). The trim removed 7 bases at V and 1 base at J, leaving 8 bases unmatched. The CDR3 is made up of 15 amino acids. The CDR3 sequence is CASKTGGPRNYGYTF. DNA for the CDR3: TGTGCCAGCAAAACAGGGGGACCACGTAACTATGGCTACACCTTC.

This clonotype was detected many times. This chain links TRBV7-3 with TRBJ2-2; D perhaps matches TRBD1 (6 bases). The CDR3 is made up of 13 amino acids. V shed 1 base and J shed 11 bases, with 11 bases lying between them. The germline V gene has CDR1 SGHTA and CDR2 FQGTGA. CDR3 bases: TGTGCCAGCAGCTTAAATCGGGACACCGAGCTGTTTTTT. This gives the protein CASSLNRDTELFF.

The chain carries TRBV20-1 and TRBJ2-1; 7 bases agree with TRBD2. The CDR3 has 15 amino acids. From germline, CDR1 is DFQATT and CDR2 SNEGSKA (reference sequence). The V segment lost 5 bases and the J segment 0 bases; nucleotides outside the gene matches: 7. The CDR3 protein is CSAPGLAASYNEQFF. The CDR3 nucleotides are TGCAGTGCTCCGGGGCTAGCGGCCTCCTACAATGAGCAGTTCTTC.

This clonotype was seen only a few times. This chain connects TRBV28 to TRBJ2-1; 9 bases fit TRBD1. Germline assignment: CDR1 MDHEN and CDR2 SYDVKM. Trimming cost V 3 bases and J 6 bases; bases outside gene matches: 12. The CDR3 consists of 17 residues. The DNA of the CDR3 is TGTGCCAGCAGTTTGGGGGCCGGGACAGGGACCCCCAATGAGCAGTTCTTC. This encodes CASSLGAGTGTPNEQFF.

This clonotype was seen many times. The rearrangement uses TRBV7-2 and TRBJ2-3, with 8 bases matching TRBD2. The J segment lost 0 bases and the V segment lost 8 bases, leaving 10 bases of the junction unmatched. The CDR3 is 16 amino acids. Germline V gene sequence: CDR1 SGHTA, CDR2 FQGNSA. The CDR3 loop reads CASLVLGGGSTDTQYF. The CDR3 DNA reads as TGTGCCAGCTTAGTTTTGGGCGGGGGGAGCACAGATACGCAGTATTTT.

This clonotype has at least ten counts. V gene TRBV3-1 combines with J gene TRBJ2-2, with D perhaps TRBD2 (5 bases). CDR3 size: 12 residues. CDR1 is LGHDT and CDR2 is YNNKEL in the germline V gene (reference sequence). The germline V and J ends were trimmed by 5 bases and 6 bases, with 7 bases remaining between them. The CDR3 protein is CASSEGPGELFF. The CDR3 coding sequence is TGTGCCAGCAGCGAGGGTCCCGGGGAGCTGTTTTTT.

At least ten counts were recorded for this clonotype. The chain couples TRBV20-1 to TRBJ2-2; D perhaps matches TRBD1 (6 bases). CDR1 and CDR2 from the germline V gene are DFQATT and SNEGSKA (reference sequence). This CDR3 spans 15 amino acids. Trimming left V 0 bases short and J 7 bases short, with 15 bases between. The DNA of the CDR3 is TGCAGTGCTAGAGATTACCAGGGGACGGACGGGGAGCTGTTTTTT. Its translation is CSARDYQGTDGELFF.

Ten or more counts support this clonotype. The rearrangement uses TRBV20-1 and TRBJ1-5; the D gene is possibly TRBD1 (5 bases). Looked up from germline, CDR1 is DFQATT and CDR2 is SNEGSKA (reference sequence). V was shortened by 2 bases and J by 7 bases, with 12 bases between the two germline ends. This CDR3 is built from 13 residues. CDR3 sequence reads: CSARLGGTQPQHF. The CDR3 bases are TGCAGTGCTAGACTCGGCGGGACCCAGCCCCAGCATTTT.

The chain combines TRBV20-1 with TRBJ1-5; tentative D call: TRBD1 (5 bases). CDR1 is DFQATT, CDR2 SNEGSKA, per germline (reference sequence). This CDR3 comprises 16 residues. Trimming took 1 base from V and 4 from J, leaving 17 bases between them. CDR3 sequence: CSARVPQGKRNQPQHF. The CDR3 nucleotides are TGCAGTGCTAGAGTTCCCCAGGGTAAGAGGAATCAGCCCCAGCATTTT.

This clonotype was detected only a few times. This chain uses TRBV7-9 with TRBJ2-7, with D hard to call. V was cut by 2 bases and J by 0 bases, with 8 bases left in between. Per the germline V gene, CDR1 is SEHNR and CDR2 is FQNEAQ (reference sequence). CDR3 size: 14 residues. CDR3 DNA sequence: TGTGCCAGCAGCTTACGTGTCAGCTCCTACGAGCAGTACTTC. Translated, it gives CASSLRVSSYEQYF.

This clonotype was counted ten times or more. The V and J genes are TRBV5-1 and TRBJ1-4, with D possibly matching TRBD1 (5 bases). The length of the CDR3 is 15 residues. Trimming pared 2 bases from V and 0 bases from J, leaving 8 bases between. In germline, CDR1 is SGHRS, CDR2 YFSETQ. The CDR3 nucleotides are TGCGCCAGCAGCTTTGCAGGGCCAACTAATGAAAAACTGTTTTTT. This codes for CASSFAGPTNEKLFF.

As to this clonotype: One junction end does not reproduce the germline sequence, and a read error may be involved. The J gene is TRBJ2-3, the V gene TRBV5-5, with 9 bases fitting TRBD2. The germline V gene has CDR1 SGHKS and CDR2 YYEKEE (reference sequence). The CDR3 has 15 amino acids. Here the CDR3 reads CASGLSGGSTDTQYF. The CDR3 DNA is TGTGCCAGCGGCTTGAGCGGGGGGAGCACAGATACGCAGTATTTT.